This T cell receptor (beta chain) was found in a study of tumour-infiltrating T cells in Burkitt lymphoma. This CDR3 has 15 residues. J lost 2 bases, V lost 2 bases, and 6 bases had no gene match. Germline CDR1 is GTSNPN and CDR2 is SVGIG (reference sequence). This table comes from immunoSEQ multiplex PCR, and its TCRdb copy is limited to in-frame clones, with some not included. The sample records 3,900 or so clones, 14% being singletons. This clone was found a few times. The clonotype comes from a human donor with Burkitt lymphoma. The sequenced sample consisted of tumor tissue. The V and J genes are TRBV30 and TRBJ2-1, with TRBD1 matching over 7 bases. The CDR3 DNA is TGTGCCTGGAGTCGGACAGGAAATACCTACAATGAGCAGTTCTTC. Translating gives CAWSRTGNTYNEQFF.